These 17 T cell receptor beta chains came from one sample sequenced in a study of cytomegalovirus exposure and HLA in healthy donors. Primers included in the PCR were 60 Vbeta and 13 Jbeta primers. Here immunoSEQ multiplex PCR was the method, and the copy in TCRdb shows in-frame clones only, minus some. Of approximately 150,000 clones detected, 84% appear once; the ten largest clones hold under 1.1%. Sequencing was performed on PBMCs. These receptors were collected from a man aged 30 to 45 in good health and CMV-seronegative.

The chain uses TRBV10-3 and TRBJ2-5; 7 bases line up with TRBD1. The V and J ends lost 5 bases and 11 bases, in that order; junction bases with no gene match: 5. Germline V CDR1 and CDR2: ENHRY, SYGVKD. The CDR3 extends over 11 amino acids. The CDR3 region has the DNA TGTGCCATCAGTCAGGGGGAAGAGCAGTACTTC. Its translation: CAISQGEEQYF.

The chain couples TRBV7-9 to TRBJ2-3; D is undetermined. Germline V gene sequence: CDR1 SEHNR, CDR2 FQNEAQ (reference sequence). Deletions cut 5 bases from V and 0 bases from J, with 15 bases between. This CDR3 region has 16 residues. CDR3: CASSPLGGTSTDTQYF. The CDR3 nucleotides read TGTGCCAGCAGCCCCCTCGGCGGAACTAGCACAGATACGCAGTATTTT.

The chain joins TRBV10-3 to TRBJ1-2; 7 positions match TRBD1. The germline V gene encodes CDR1 ENHRY and CDR2 SYGVKD. CDR3 length: 17 amino acids. With 3 bases clipped from V and 4 bases from J, the junction kept 14 bases outside the gene matches. CDR3 residues: CAISDSTLSQGVYGYTF. The CDR3 nucleotides are TGTGCCATCAGTGATTCCACATTAAGCCAGGGGGTCTATGGCTACACCTTC.

V usage is TRBV18 and J usage is TRBJ2-7; 11 bases fit TRBD1. Germline V gene lookup returns CDR1 KGHSH and CDR2 LQKENI. CDR3 length equals 17 residues. V was clipped by 2 bases and J by 6 bases; unmatched bases: 12. CDR3 sequence reads: CASSPIGTGGVVREQYF. The CDR3, as DNA: TGTGCCAGCTCACCAATAGGGACAGGGGGGGTCGTTCGCGAGCAGTACTTC.

The chain carries TRBV6-1 and TRBJ2-7, with 8 bases fitting TRBD1. V trimming: 11 bases; J trimming: 5 bases; junction bases outside the gene matches: 14. The germline CDR1 and CDR2 sequences are MNHNS and SASEGT. CDR3 size: 14 residues. CDR3 nucleotide sequence: TGTGCCGGCCGGACAGGGCCCGACGCGGACGAGCAGTACTTC. Translating gives CAGRTGPDADEQYF.

This clone showed up just a few times. J is TRBJ2-4 and V is TRBV18, with 10 bases fitting TRBD1. The CDR3 has 17 residues. Looked up from germline, CDR1 is KGHSH and CDR2 is LQKENI. The V segment lost 3 bases and the J segment 3 bases; nucleotides outside the gene matches: 8. The CDR3 bases are TGTGCCAGCTCACCGGGACAGGGGTCCATAGGCAAAAACATTCAGTACTTC. Its translation is CASSPGQGSIGKNIQYF.

The V and J genes are TRBV9 and TRBJ1-4; 7 nucleotides align to TRBD1. After removal of 4 bases from V and 4 bases from J, the junction contained 7 bases not matched to a gene. The CDR3 runs 15 residues. In germline, CDR1 is SGDLS, CDR2 YYNGEE. The CDR3 is CASSFKTGYNEKLFF. CDR3 sequence (DNA): TGTGCCAGCAGCTTTAAGACAGGGTATAATGAAAAACTGTTTTTT.

V usage is TRBV4-2 and J usage is TRBJ1-1; maybe TRBD1 (5 bases). The CDR3 consists of 16 residues. The V and J ends lost 0 bases and 1 base respectively, with 12 bases between them. In germline, CDR1 is LGHNA, CDR2 YNFKEQ. The CDR3 reads CASSQDGYRTNTEAFF. In nucleotides, the CDR3 is TGTGCCAGCAGCCAAGATGGTTACAGGACGAACACTGAAGCTTTCTTT.

V usage is TRBV5-6 and J usage is TRBJ2-7; TRBD1 aligns across 7 bases. The CDR3 contains 16 residues. Losses at the gene ends were 4 bases for V and 5 bases for J; bases not matched to a gene: 15. In germline, CDR1 is SGHDT, CDR2 YYEEEE. Here the CDR3 reads CASSPEGAPDSNEQYF. CDR3 DNA: TGTGCCAGCAGCCCCGAGGGGGCACCCGACTCTAACGAGCAGTACTTC. Using reference TRBV5-6 and TRBJ2-7 for the parts outside the CDR3, the full variable domain is DAGVTQSPTHLIKTRGQQVTLRCSPKSGHDTVSWYQQALGQGPQFIFQYYEEEERQRGNFPDRFSGHQFPNYSSELNVNALLLGDSALYLCASSPEGAPDSNEQYFGPGTRLTVT.

The chain has TRBV10-3 and TRBJ1-5, with D possibly being TRBD1 (5 bases). The CDR3 has 15 residues. Per germline, CDR1 ENHRY and CDR2 SYGVKD. V was cut by 3 bases and J by 6 bases, with 15 bases left in between. The CDR3 DNA reads TGTGCCATCAGTGATCTCGGAGGGGTCTTTCAGCCCCAGCATTTT. This codes for CAISDLGGVFQPQHF.

The chain uses TRBV6-1 and TRBJ2-7; D is perhaps TRBD2 (7 bases). Germline values: CDR1 MNHNS, CDR2 SASEGT. The CDR3 consists of 14 residues. V dropped 8 bases and J dropped 2 bases, with 16 bases sitting between them. This CDR3 reads CASGEPGGPYEQYF. The CDR3 bases are TGTGCCAGCGGGGAACCGGGGGGCCCCTACGAGCAGTACTTC.

This chain links TRBV5-6 with TRBJ2-1, with D tentatively TRBD2 (7 bases). The CDR3 covers 16 residues. CDR1 and CDR2 (germline): SGHDT, YYEEEE. Trimming took 3 bases from V and 5 from J, leaving 18 bases between them. Here the CDR3 DNA reads TGTGCCAGCAGCTCGACTCCCGGGGGGCGACACAATGAGCAGTTCTTC. It specifies CASSSTPGGRHNEQFF.

This chain uses TRBV6-5 with TRBJ2-3; perhaps TRBD2 as D (6 bases). The germline V gene has CDR1 MNHEY and CDR2 SVGAGI. The CDR3 spans 15 residues. V lost 4 bases, J lost 0 bases, and 11 bases lay in between. CDR3 bases: TGTGCCAGCAGTTCCCCGGCGGGGAGCACAGATACGCAGTATTTT. It is translated as CASSSPAGSTDTQYF.

The CDR3: CAIREVPDTEAFF. CDR3 sequence (DNA): TGTGCCATCAGAGAGGTACCGGACACTGAAGCTTTCTTT. The chain links TRBV10-3 to TRBJ1-1; the D is unclear. Germline CDR1 reads ENHRY; CDR2 reads SYGVKD. This CDR3 comprises 13 residues. V was shortened by 6 bases and J by 3 bases, with 11 bases between the two germline ends.

A word on this clone: The same CDR3 arises from other DNA sequences in this sample as well. J is TRBJ1-1 and V is TRBV5-1; unclear D gene. The CDR3 is 15 residues long. The germline CDR1 and CDR2 sequences are SGHRS and YFSETQ. Trimming left V 3 bases short and J 1 base short, with 13 bases between. The chain's CDR3 is CASSWVDAGNTEAFF. In DNA form, the CDR3 reads TGCGCCAGCAGCTGGGTGGACGCGGGGAACACTGAAGCTTTCTTT.

The chain couples TRBV7-2 to TRBJ2-1, with 8 bases that match TRBD2. The CDR3 consists of 12 residues. In germline, CDR1 is SGHTA, CDR2 FQGNSA. J lost 15 bases, V lost 5 bases, and 9 bases had no gene match. The CDR3 DNA is TGTGCCAGCAGCCCAAGGACTAGCTCCACGTTCTTC. Encoded protein: CASSPRTSSTFF. Supplemented by reference TRBV7-2 and TRBJ2-1, the full variable domain reads GAGVSQSPSNKVTEKGKDVELRCDPISGHTALYWYRQSLGQGLEFLIYFQGNSAPDKSGLPSDRFSAERTGGSVSTLTIQRTQQEDSAVYLCASSPRTSSTFFGPGTRLTVL.

This sequence joins TRBV9 and TRBJ2-1; TRBD2 matches 7 bases. V was pared by 5 bases and J by 6 bases, with 11 bases of the junction left unmatched. Germline V gives CDR1 SGDLS, CDR2 YYNGEE. This CDR3 has 15 amino acids. The CDR3 DNA reads TGTGCCAGCAGTTATGCGGGAGTCAAAAGCAATGAGCAGTTCTTC. Its translation: CASSYAGVKSNEQFF. Combining the CDR3 with reference TRBV9 and TRBJ2-1 gives the whole variable domain DSGVTQTPKHLITATGQRVTLRCSPRSGDLSVYWYQQSLDQGLQFLIQYYNGEERAKGNILERFSAQQFPDLHSELNLSSLELGDSALYFCASSYAGVKSNEQFFGPGTRLTVL.